This passage covers 28 T cell receptor beta chains from one sample sequenced in a study of low-dose radiotherapy and immunotherapy resistance in tumors. Time point noted: after trial treatment. Treatment meaning: LDRT plus nivolumab, ipilimumab, low-dose cyclophosphamide and aspirin (RACIN trial). TRAV- and TRBV-specific primers were used for first-strand cDNA, which covered alpha and beta chains. A constant-region primer paired with the V-primer adapter amplified TCRs over about 20 PCR cycles. TCRdb re-analysed the reads in MiXCR, keeping a single row per CDR3 protein. Seen here are more than 90,000 distinct CDR3 sequences, around 21% observed once, and the top ten hold about 4%. Specimen: PBMCs, collected after low-dose radiotherapy plus immunotherapy. These receptors originate from a male donor with prostate cancer.

This clonotype was seen repeatedly, ten times or more. The V gene is TRBV12-3 or TRBV12-4, the J gene TRBJ1-2, with D unresolved. This CDR3 is built from 12 residues. The V end lost 1 base, the J end lost 6 bases, and 6 bases lay between the germline ends. In DNA form, the CDR3 reads TGTGCCAGCAGTTTAGAAGGCGATGGCTACACCTTC. The encoded protein is CASSLEGDGYTF.

This clonotype was recorded many times. The genes are TRBV12-3 or TRBV12-4 and TRBJ2-2; TRBD2 matches 10 bases. The CDR3 is 18 amino acids. V lost 6 bases, J lost 7 bases, and 17 bases stayed unmatched. CDR3 protein: CASSPRGERGGPDGELFF. CDR3 DNA sequence: TGTGCCAGCAGCCCTCGAGGGGAGCGGGGGGGCCCAGACGGGGAGCTGTTTTTT.

This clonotype was picked up many times. The rearrangement joins TRBV12-3 or TRBV12-4 to TRBJ1-4; weak D call: TRBD1 (6 bases). Trimming pared 7 bases from V and 5 bases from J, leaving 26 bases between. The CDR3 is 18 amino acids. The CDR3 loop reads CASTSGGAYRAWNEKLFF. DNA of the CDR3: TGTGCCAGCACTTCGGGAGGGGCCTACAGGGCTTGGAATGAAAAACTGTTTTTT.

There are many counts of this clonotype. The chain recombines TRBV11-2 with TRBJ2-3, with D hard to call. Per germline, CDR1 SGHAT and CDR2 FQNNGV. Deletions cut 6 bases from V and 0 bases from J, with 4 bases between. The CDR3 totals 12 residues. In nucleotides, the CDR3 is TGTGCCAGCAGGGCTAGCACAGATACGCAGTATTTT. Amino acid sequence: CASRASTDTQYF.

This clonotype was seen ten or more times. This chain connects TRBV7-9 to TRBJ1-3, with D hard to call. Trimming took 5 bases from V and 0 from J, leaving 11 bases between them. In germline, CDR1 is SEHNR, CDR2 FQNEAQ (reference sequence). The CDR3 runs to 15 residues. CDR3 sequence reads: CASSPVGSSGNTIYF. In DNA, the CDR3 is TGTGCCAGCAGCCCGGTGGGGAGCTCTGGAAACACCATATATTTT.

The sample holds many counts of this clonotype. The V and J genes are TRBV7-2 and TRBJ1-2; weak D call: TRBD1 (6 bases). This CDR3 has 17 residues. Germline V lookup: CDR1 SGHTA, CDR2 FQGNSA. V was cut by 0 bases and J by 5 bases, with 19 bases left in between. DNA for the CDR3: TGTGCCAGCAGCTTAGCCGGTTTTAACAGGGCCCCTTATGGCTACACCTTC. It encodes CASSLAGFNRAPYGYTF.

This clonotype was seen many times. The chain uses TRBV6-6 and TRBJ1-4, with a tentative D call TRBD1 (5 bases). This CDR3 has 13 amino acids. With 2 bases removed from V and 7 bases from J, the gap between germline ends came to 8 bases. Germline V lookup: CDR1 MNHNY, CDR2 SVGAGI (reference sequence). For the CDR3, the DNA is TGTGCCAGCAGTTACGTGGGGGGTGAAAAACTGTTTTTT. Protein: CASSYVGGEKLFF.

In the case of this clonotype: A much larger clone sits a single nucleotide away, making a read error possible. V usage is TRBV27 and J usage is TRBJ1-1; D is undetermined. Germline CDR1 MNHEY, CDR2 SMNVEV (reference sequence). CDR3 length: 13 amino acids. The CDR3 spells CARSFATNTEAFF. In nucleotides, the CDR3 is TGTGCCCGCAGTTTTGCCACGAACACTGAAGCTTTCTTT.

This clonotype was seen ten or more times. At one boundary the junction diverges from the germline segment, which might be a read error. The chain links TRBV5-1 to TRBJ1-2; 8 nucleotides align to TRBD1. Germline lookup yields CDR1 SGHRS and CDR2 YFSETQ. The CDR3 contains 13 residues. The CDR3: CASSLGQDYGYTF. In DNA, the CDR3 is TGTGCCAGCAGCCTGGGACAGGACTATGGCTACACCTTC.

In this sample, this clonotype turned up many times. This chain links TRBV2 with TRBJ2-7; D is uncertain. The V end was cut by 7 bases, the J end by 3 bases, with 10 bases between. The CDR3 contains 12 residues. Germline V gene data show CDR1 as SNHLY and CDR2 as FYNNEI. The CDR3 DNA reads as TGTGCCAGCAATGTGGCTGACTACGAGCAGTACTTC. Residues: CASNVADYEQYF. The whole variable domain, remainder taken from reference TRBV2 and TRBJ2-7, is EPEVTQTPSHQVTQMGQEVILRCVPISNHLYFYWYRQILGQKVEFLVSFYNNEISEKSEIFDDQFSVERPDGSNFTLKIRSTKLEDSAMYFCASNVADYEQYFGPGTRLTVT.

V gene TRBV2 combines with J gene TRBJ2-1, with 13 bases lining up with TRBD2. Germline CDR1 and CDR2: SNHLY and FYNNEI. The CDR3 consists of 17 residues. The V gene end was trimmed by 7 bases and the J gene end by 0 bases; junction bases not matched to a gene: 6. This CDR3 is CASTRLAGGSSYNEQFF. The CDR3 DNA sequence: TGTGCCAGCACCAGACTAGCGGGGGGCAGCTCCTACAATGAGCAGTTCTTC.

This clonotype has ten or more counts. An end of the junction differs from the germline gene, which may be a read error. The gene calls are TRBV18 and TRBJ2-1; D possibly corresponds to TRBD1 (6 bases). The CDR3 runs 12 residues. From germline, CDR1 is KGHSH and CDR2 LQKENI. Written as DNA, the CDR3 is TGCGCCAGCAGCCTACAGGGCAATGAGCAGTTCTTC. Protein: CASSLQGNEQFF.

Ten or more counts support this clonotype. The chain employs TRBV10-3 and TRBJ1-1; no clear D gene. The germline V gene encodes CDR1 ENHRY and CDR2 SYGVKD. The CDR3 runs 17 residues. V lost 2 bases to trimming and J lost 0 bases, with 16 bases between them. The chain's CDR3 is CAISEGLAFRLNTEAFF. The CDR3 coding sequence is TGTGCCATCAGTGAGGGACTGGCTTTCAGGCTGAACACTGAAGCTTTCTTT.

This clonotype appeared many times. This CDR3 reads CASSVRGAQETQYF. The DNA of the CDR3 is TGTGCCAGCAGCGTGCGGGGGGCCCAAGAGACCCAGTACTTC. The chain uses TRBV9 and TRBJ2-5; 8 nucleotides agree with TRBD2. CDR1 SGDLS and CDR2 YYNGEE come from the germline V gene. The trim removed 2 bases at V and 1 base at J, leaving 1 base unmatched. The CDR3 covers 14 residues.

The chain recombines TRBV25-1 with TRBJ2-5; TRBD1 agrees at 7 bases. Germline trimming cut 5 bases from V and 3 bases from J; bases unmatched to any gene: 6. The CDR3 contains 14 residues. Germline-derived CDR1 and CDR2 are MGHDK and SYGVNS. CDR3 amino acids: CASSPTTGEETQYF. The DNA of the CDR3 is TGTGCCAGCAGTCCGACCACAGGGGAAGAGACCCAGTACTTC.

Ten or more counts support this clonotype. The rearrangement joins TRBV3-1 to TRBJ2-2; TRBD1 is a possible D gene (5 bases). Trimming cost V 6 bases and J 1 base, with 18 bases left between them. Germline-derived CDR1 and CDR2 are LGHDT and YNNKEL (reference sequence). This CDR3 is 17 amino acids long. CDR3 residues: CASRLTGAFQNTGELFF. As DNA, the CDR3 is TGTGCCAGCAGATTAACTGGGGCTTTCCAGAACACCGGGGAGCTGTTTTTT.

This clonotype was counted ten times or more. V usage is TRBV29-1 and J usage is TRBJ2-3; the D gene is possibly TRBD1 (6 bases). There are 14 residues in the CDR3. The germline V gene has CDR1 SQVTM and CDR2 ANQGSEA. V gave up 8 bases and J gave up 0 bases, with 15 bases separating them. This CDR3 is CSQGQGSSTDTQYF. DNA of the CDR3: TGCAGCCAGGGGCAGGGGTCCAGCACAGATACGCAGTATTTT.

As to this clonotype: This is likely an artifact of a read error, given a far larger clone one base away. The J gene is TRBJ2-7, the V gene TRBV5-1; 10 bases fit TRBD2. The J segment lost 7 bases and the V segment lost 0 bases, leaving 10 bases of the junction unmatched. CDR3 length: 16 amino acids. In germline, CDR1 is SGHRS, CDR2 YFSETQ. The CDR3, as DNA: TGCGCCAGCAGCTTGGAGTCTAGCGGGGGATGGAATGAGCAGTACTTC. Protein sequence: CASSLESSGGWNEQYF. Looking up the rest from reference TRBV5-1 and TRBJ2-7 gives the full variable domain: KAGVTQTPRYLIKTRGQQVTLSCSPISGHRSVSWYQQTPGQGLQFLFEYFSETQRNKGNFPGRFSGRQFSNSRSEMNVSTLELGDSALYLCASSLESSGGWNEQYFGPGTRLTVT.

A note on this clonotype: A far larger clone is a single base away, which makes a read error likely. The V gene is TRBV5-4, the J gene TRBJ2-1; 8 bases align to TRBD1. The V segment lost 0 bases and the J segment 10 bases; nucleotides outside the gene matches: 9. The CDR3 has 15 residues. Germline CDR1 is SGHNT and CDR2 is YYREEE (reference sequence). The DNA of the CDR3 is TGTGCCAGCAGCTTGGCCGACACAGGGGGTTACGAGCAGTTCTTC. Translation: CASSLADTGGYEQFF.

This clonotype has only one observation. Only one base separates this from a far larger clonotype, so it likely reflects a read error. The chain carries TRBV21-1 and TRBJ2-7; the table calls TRBD1, which could not be checked here. TRBV21-1 is marked as a pseudogene. CDR3 size: 16 residues. CDR3 region: CASSKGVQASDNEQYF. The CDR3 region has the DNA TGTGCCAGCAGCAAAGGTGTCCAAGCCTCGGACAATGAGCAGTACTTC.

This clonotype was counted many times. V gene TRBV2 combines with J gene TRBJ2-5; tentative D call: TRBD2 (7 bases). The germline V gene encodes CDR1 SNHLY and CDR2 FYNNEI. The CDR3 extends over 15 amino acids. The ends were cut back, 2 bases at V and 5 bases at J, with 15 bases in the middle. CDR3 nucleotide sequence: TGTGCCAGCAGTGAAATGAGTGGGGGGGGCGAGACCCAGTACTTC. Translation gives CASSEMSGGGETQYF. Filled out from reference TRBV2 and TRBJ2-5, the complete variable domain reads EPEVTQTPSHQVTQMGQEVILRCVPISNHLYFYWYRQILGQKVEFLVSFYNNEISEKSEIFDDQFSVERPDGSNFTLKIRSTKLEDSAMYFCASSEMSGGGETQYFGPGTRLLVL.

The V and J genes are TRBV9 and TRBJ2-2, with 12 bases lining up with TRBD2. Germline V CDR1 and CDR2: SGDLS, YYNGEE. V shed 3 bases and J 3 bases; nucleotides not matched to a gene: 6. The CDR3 totals 17 residues. Here the CDR3 DNA reads TGTGCCAGCAGCGATAGTGGACTAGCGGGACACACCGGGGAGCTGTTTTTT. Translated, it gives CASSDSGLAGHTGELFF. Variable domain in full (rest from reference TRBV9 and TRBJ2-2): DSGVTQTPKHLITATGQRVTLRCSPRSGDLSVYWYQQSLDQGLQFLIQYYNGEERAKGNILERFSAQQFPDLHSELNLSSLELGDSALYFCASSDSGLAGHTGELFFGEGSRLTVL.

This clonotype was found many times. V is TRBV19 and J is TRBJ1-2, with 7 positions matching TRBD1. CDR3 length equals 12 residues. The V gene end was trimmed by 7 bases and the J gene end by 4 bases; junction bases not matched to a gene: 3. Looked up from germline, CDR1 is LNHDA and CDR2 is SQIVND (reference sequence). CDR3 in amino acids: CASKTGIYGYTF. The CDR3 DNA sequence: TGTGCCAGTAAGACAGGGATCTATGGCTACACCTTC.

This clonotype was seen ten or more times. V usage is TRBV7-2 and J usage is TRBJ2-1; D gene unclear. V lost 3 bases and J 5 bases, leaving 8 bases between the germline ends. The germline V gene encodes CDR1 SGHTA and CDR2 FQGNSA. There are 13 residues in the CDR3. The CDR3 nucleotides read TGTGCCAGCAGCTTCTCGGCTAACAATGAGCAGTTCTTC. Protein: CASSFSANNEQFF.

At least ten counts were recorded for this clonotype. The V call is TRBV7-9, the J call TRBJ2-5, with a weak D call TRBD1 (6 bases). CDR3 size: 13 residues. V lost 4 bases and J lost 5, with 11 bases in between. Germline CDR1 SEHNR, CDR2 FQNEAQ (reference sequence). The CDR3 coding sequence is TGTGCCAGCAGCTCGGAGAGGGGGGAGACCCAGTACTTC. Protein product: CASSSERGETQYF.

This clonotype appeared many times. This sequence joins TRBV18 and TRBJ2-3; D unclear. The V gene lost 5 bases and the J gene lost 2 bases, with 5 bases spanning the gap. CDR3 length equals 12 residues. Per germline, CDR1 KGHSH and CDR2 LQKENI. For the CDR3, the DNA is TGTGCCAGCTCAGACGACACAGATACGCAGTATTTT. It encodes CASSDDTDTQYF.

Many counts were recorded for this clonotype. The V and J genes are TRBV6-5 and TRBJ1-1; no definite D call. Germline V gives CDR1 MNHEY, CDR2 SVGAGI. Trimming took 11 bases from V and 4 from J, leaving 5 bases between them. The CDR3 contains 9 residues. Written as DNA, the CDR3 is TGTGCCGTAGGCACTGAAGCTTTCTTT. This translates into CAVGTEAFF.

This clonotype was detected only once. V is TRBV5-6 and J is TRBJ2-7, with 7 bases lining up with TRBD2. The CDR3 runs 13 residues. Germline CDR1 is SGHDT and CDR2 is YYEEEE. V dropped 3 bases and J dropped 2; count of bases not matched to a gene: 2. The CDR3: CASSYGLAYEQYF. Here the CDR3 DNA reads TGTGCCAGCAGCTATGGACTAGCCTACGAGCAGTACTTC.